The clone carrying this T cell receptor beta chain was recorded many times. Its target is not known. These data are taken from a study of CD8 T cells in ankylosing spondylitis. A quantitative 5'-RACE method, one with molecular barcodes, was used to make TCR beta libraries. MiXCR was run by TCRdb on the 5' RACE reads, yielding one entry per CDR3 protein. The data show a few hundred thousand distinct CDR3 sequences, with 20% to 25% seen just once and around 17% held by the top ten. Overall study results and limits: As for the disease-linked clones, they showed a CD8+ phenotype and occurred at relatively low frequencies in peripheral blood. For ankylosing spondylitis blood, a TCR beta motif of 7 or 8 highly homologous variants appeared characteristic.

The CDR3 is made up of 13 amino acids. V lost 1 base and J 1 base, leaving 6 bases between the germline ends. The V gene's germline CDR1 is SGHRS and CDR2 YFSETQ. The chain combines TRBV5-1 with TRBJ2-7; D perhaps matches TRBD1 (6 bases). Sequenced input: blood, either unsorted or a sorted T cell fraction (not recorded which). The receptor was derived from a male donor with ankylosing spondylitis. Written as DNA, the CDR3 is TGCGCCAGCAGCTTGACAGGGTCCTACGAGCAGTACTTC. This encodes CASSLTGSYEQYF.